The 15 T cell receptor beta chains below all came from one sample that was sequenced in a study of T cell repertoires in cytomegalovirus infection. TCRdb reprocessed the reads with MiXCR, giving one entry per CDR3 protein. Among about 360,000 distinct CDR3 sequences, 15% to 20% were seen once, and the ten largest hold 8.7%. The material sequenced was PBMCs. The receptors come from a human donor in good health (CMV status not recorded). Some clones in this sample may be carry-over from other donors' samples.

This clonotype came up many times. The chain recombines TRBV7-2 with TRBJ1-4; tentative D call: TRBD1 (5 bases). V was trimmed by 6 bases and J by 6 bases, leaving 14 bases between them. Germline V gives CDR1 SGHTA, CDR2 FQGNSA. This CDR3 spans 14 amino acids. CDR3 sequence (DNA): TGTGCCAGCAGGCGAACCCCAGGGTATGAAAAACTGTTTTTT. It codes for CASRRTPGYEKLFF.

This chain links TRBV19 with TRBJ2-1; 8 bases fit TRBD1. CDR1 and CDR2 from the germline V gene are LNHDA and SQIVND (reference sequence). The junction had 8 bases not matched to a gene; V was cut back by 4 bases and J by 9 bases. This CDR3 has 14 residues. CDR3 region: CASSRRQGISEQFF. The CDR3 nucleotides are TGTGCCAGTAGTAGGAGACAGGGGATCAGTGAGCAGTTCTTC. The whole variable domain, filled in from reference TRBV19 and TRBJ2-1, reads DGGITQSPKYLFRKEGQNVTLSCEQNLNHDAMYWYRQDPGQGLRLIYYSQIVNDFQKGDIAEGYSVSREKKESFPLTVTSAQKNPTAFYLCASSRRQGISEQFFGPGTRLTVL.

This clonotype was seen repeatedly, ten times or more. V is TRBV12-5 and J is TRBJ1-5, with D unresolved. Germline V gene lookup returns CDR1 LGHNT and CDR2 FRNRAP. V lost 0 bases and J lost 4, with 4 bases in between. The CDR3 is 13 residues long. For the CDR3, the DNA is TGTGCTAGTGGTTTGGTACTAAATCAGCCCCAGCATTTT. Translation gives CASGLVLNQPQHF. Complete variable domain (other parts from reference TRBV12-5 and TRBJ1-5): DARVTQTPRHKVTEMGQEVTMRCQPILGHNTVFWYRQTMMQGLELLAYFRNRAPLDDSGMPKDRFSAEMPDATLATLKIQPSEPRDSAVYFCASGLVLNQPQHFGDGTRLSIL.

This clonotype was seen at least ten times. This sequence joins TRBV5-6 and TRBJ2-7; D is perhaps TRBD1 (5 bases). The CDR3 sequence is 13 residues long. Germline CDR1 is SGHDT and CDR2 is YYEEEE. V gave up 0 bases and J gave up 7 bases, with 11 bases separating them. This chain's CDR3 is CASSLGPPGEQYF. CDR3 bases: TGTGCCAGCAGCTTGGGCCCGCCAGGGGAGCAGTACTTC.

Ten or more counts support this clonotype. The chain recombines TRBV6-2 or TRBV6-3 with TRBJ1-1; D unclear. Germline V gene data show CDR1 as MNHEY and CDR2 as SVGEGT. The CDR3 loop spans 14 amino acids. V was clipped by 6 bases and J by 2 bases, with 13 bases between them. CDR3 in DNA: TGTGCCAGCAGCCCACGGGGAGATAACACTGAAGCTTTCTTT. It encodes CASSPRGDNTEAFF.

The rearrangement joins TRBV10-3 to TRBJ1-5; D might be TRBD1 (6 bases). Germline CDR1 reads ENHRY; CDR2 reads SYGVKD. Trimming shortened V by 5 bases and J by 7 bases, and 12 bases separated the two germline ends. The CDR3 extends over 13 amino acids. CDR3: CAISSGVEQPQHF. CDR3 DNA: TGTGCCATCAGTTCAGGGGTGGAGCAGCCCCAGCATTTT.

CDR3 bases: TGTGCCAGCAGCTTAGGGGTCGGGGGTGGGGACATTCAGTACTTC. Its translation: CASSLGVGGGDIQYF. The chain couples TRBV7-8 to TRBJ2-4, with a tentative D call TRBD2 (6 bases). Germline V gene sequence: CDR1 SGHVS, CDR2 FQNEAQ. V was trimmed by 1 base and J by 8 bases, leaving 15 bases between them. This CDR3 has 15 residues.

The chain carries TRBV20-1 and TRBJ2-7, with 9 bases identical to TRBD2. The trim removed 0 bases at V and 1 base at J, leaving 4 bases unmatched. This CDR3 is built from 15 residues. Germline loops: CDR1 DFQATT, CDR2 SNEGSKA (reference sequence). Here the CDR3 DNA reads TGCAGTGCTAGAGATTACCTAGCGGGATCCTACGAGCAGTACTTC. Encoded protein: CSARDYLAGSYEQYF.

J is TRBJ2-7 and V is TRBV5-5; D tentatively reads TRBD1 or TRBD2 (5 bases each). Germline-derived CDR1 and CDR2 are SGHKS and YYEKEE (reference sequence). The CDR3 sequence is 13 residues long. V was shortened by 3 bases and J by 4 bases, with 11 bases between the two germline ends. For the CDR3, the DNA is TGTGCCAGCAGCTCAAGAGGGGAATACGAGCAGTACTTC. Encoded protein: CASSSRGEYEQYF.

This clonotype was recorded at least ten times. The rearrangement links TRBV5-4 to TRBJ1-3; D uncertain. Germline CDR1 and CDR2: SGHNT and YYREEE (reference sequence). The ends were cut back, 1 base at V and 0 bases at J, with 8 bases in the middle. This CDR3 contains 15 residues. Here the CDR3 DNA reads TGTGCCAGCAGCTTGAGGGCGGGCTCTGGAAACACCATATATTTT. Encoded protein: CASSLRAGSGNTIYF.

A few counts support this clonotype. This sequence joins TRBV7-9 and TRBJ2-2; no clear D. The ends were cut back, 3 bases at V and 1 base at J, with 9 bases in the middle. The CDR3 length is 15 residues. The germline V gene has CDR1 SEHNR and CDR2 FQNEAQ (reference sequence). CDR3 loop: CASSLRKQNTGELFF. DNA for the CDR3: TGTGCCAGCAGCTTGAGGAAACAGAACACCGGGGAGCTGTTTTTT.

This clonotype appeared many times. The chain couples TRBV12-5 to TRBJ2-2; D gene ambiguous. V lost 2 bases and J lost 5, with 6 bases in between. This CDR3 has 13 amino acids. The V gene's germline CDR1 is LGHNT and CDR2 FRNRAP. CDR3 loop: CASGLTQTGELFF. CDR3 nucleotides: TGTGCTAGTGGTTTGACCCAAACCGGGGAGCTGTTTTTT. Together with reference TRBV12-5 and TRBJ2-2, the CDR3 gives the full variable domain: DARVTQTPRHKVTEMGQEVTMRCQPILGHNTVFWYRQTMMQGLELLAYFRNRAPLDDSGMPKDRFSAEMPDATLATLKIQPSEPRDSAVYFCASGLTQTGELFFGEGSRLTVL.

The chain has TRBV5-5 and TRBJ1-5, with D unresolved. The V end lost 0 bases, the J end lost 6 bases, and 16 bases lay between the germline ends. In germline, CDR1 is SGHKS, CDR2 YYEKEE (reference sequence). The CDR3 length is 16 residues. This CDR3 reads CASSLGRSTPSQPQHF. The CDR3 coding sequence is TGTGCCAGCAGCTTGGGGCGCTCGACCCCTAGTCAGCCCCAGCATTTT.

This clonotype has ten or more counts. The V gene is TRBV28, the J gene TRBJ2-1, with TRBD2 matching over 9 bases. Germline V lookup: CDR1 MDHEN, CDR2 SYDVKM. V shed 6 bases and J 6 bases; nucleotides not matched to a gene: 15. CDR3 size: 17 residues. The DNA of the CDR3 is TGTGCCAGCAGCCCAACCCGGGCCCAGCGGGGGGTCAATGAGCAGTTCTTC. Its translation is CASSPTRAQRGVNEQFF. The full variable domain, in which reference TRBV28 and TRBJ2-1 provide the parts outside the CDR3, is DVKVTQSSRYLVKRTGEKVFLECVQDMDHENMFWYRQDPGLGLRLIYFSYDVKMKEKGDIPEGYSVSREKKERFSLILESASTNQTSMYLCASSPTRAQRGVNEQFFGPGTRLTVL.

This clonotype came up once. This chain connects TRBV28 to TRBJ2-3; TRBD2 is a possible D gene (5 bases). Germline loops: CDR1 MDHEN, CDR2 SYDVKM. Trimming removed 5 bases at V and 4 bases at J, with 10 bases between. CDR3 length equals 13 residues. For the CDR3, the DNA is TGTGCCAGCAGTCCGGGGATCGCAGATACGCAGTATTTT. Amino acids: CASSPGIADTQYF.